This TCR beta chain was retrieved from a study of CD8+ T cells in alopecia areata. Overall study: Treated patients swallowed 5 to 10 mg of oral tofacitinib twice daily. Study-wide findings and caveats: Especially in alopecia totalis/universalis, lesional scalp showed greater clonality than normal scalp did. Many of the expanded lesional clones endured in scalp and blood while on tofacitinib.

Trimming stripped 4 bases from V and 8 bases from J, with 17 bases between. This CDR3 has 14 residues. The germline gives CDR1 MNHEY, CDR2 SVGAGI. On this clone itself: Its antigen is not known.

cDNA serving as the sequencing template came from extracted, reverse transcribed RNA. Sequencing used immunoSEQ multiplex PCR; TCRdb keeps in-frame clones, though not all of them. The sample has around 270,000 clones; 55% to 75% are singletons. The treatment: oral pan-JAK inhibitor, 5-10 mg twice daily. The source was CD4+ T cells sorted from blood, collected at week 24, from a patient treated with tofacitinib. The TCR sequence derives from a human donor with alopecia areata. This chain joins TRBV6-5 and TRBJ1-2; TRBD1 is a possible D gene (6 bases). CDR3 sequence (DNA): TGTGCCAGCAGTTCTAACAGGGAGATTAGAGGCTACACCTTC. It codes for CASSSNREIRGYTF.